Below are 12 T cell receptor beta chains sequenced from a single sample in a study of T cell changes during pregnancy in multiple sclerosis. Method: immunoSEQ multiplex PCR; TCRdb's copy keeps in-frame clones and lacks some. Here the sample spans just over 35,000 clones, 85% to 95% being singletons. Here the sequenced sample was CD4+ T cells from peripheral blood mononuclear cells, taken in the first trimester of pregnancy. The receptor source for this set is a female donor with multiple sclerosis, enrolled in a pregnancy study.

This chain joins TRBV6-1 and TRBJ2-5; 13 nucleotides line up with TRBD2. The J segment lost 3 bases and the V segment lost 5 bases, leaving 3 bases of the junction unmatched. Germline CDR1 is MNHNS and CDR2 is SASEGT. This CDR3 is built from 15 residues. The CDR3 DNA follows: TGTGCCAGCAGTTCCGGACTAGCGGGGGAAGAGACCCAGTACTTC. Translation gives CASSSGLAGEETQYF.

V and J are TRBV6-1 and TRBJ1-1; D gene ambiguous. V gave up 5 bases and J gave up 4 bases, with 17 bases separating them. Germline V gene lookup returns CDR1 MNHNS and CDR2 SASEGT. The CDR3 runs 15 residues. In nucleotides, the CDR3 is TGTGCCAGCAGTCCCCACTCACCCTCGGGCACTGAAGCTTTCTTT. Protein sequence: CASSPHSPSGTEAFF.

This clone was detected a few times. The CDR3 sequence: CASSHGGGDGYTF. CDR3 DNA: TGCGCCAGCAGCCATGGCGGGGGGGATGGCTACACCTTC. The J gene is TRBJ1-2, the V gene TRBV5-1; TRBD1 might be the D (5 bases). CDR3 length: 13 amino acids. Between the trimmed V and J ends, which lost 4 bases and 6 bases, there was a span of 13 bases. The V gene's germline CDR1 is SGHRS and CDR2 YFSETQ.

The rearrangement uses TRBV29-1 and TRBJ2-3; perhaps TRBD2 as D (5 bases). The germline V and J ends were trimmed by 5 bases and 0 bases, with 6 bases remaining between them. The CDR3 has 12 amino acids. Germline assignment: CDR1 SQVTM and CDR2 ANQGSEA. The chain's CDR3 is CSVSGSTDTQYF. CDR3 coding DNA: TGCAGCGTTAGCGGAAGCACAGATACGCAGTATTTT.

This rearrangement joins TRBV7-9 to TRBJ1-4; D is uncertain. The germline CDR1 and CDR2 sequences are SEHNR and FQNEAQ (reference sequence). This CDR3 is 13 amino acids long. V gave up 5 bases and J gave up 6 bases, with 10 bases separating them. The CDR3 DNA follows: TGTGCCAGCAGCCCTCGCCCAGATGAAAAACTGTTTTTT. This gives the protein CASSPRPDEKLFF.

The chain recombines TRBV7-2 with TRBJ2-1; 9 positions match TRBD2. The germline gives CDR1 SGHTA, CDR2 FQGNSA. V lost 1 base, J lost 0 bases, and 1 base stayed unmatched. The CDR3 sequence is 16 residues long. Here the CDR3 DNA reads TGTGCCAGCAGCTTAGGGCGGGGGGGCTCCTACAATGAGCAGTTCTTC. It translates to CASSLGRGGSYNEQFF.

The gene calls are TRBV9 and TRBJ2-3; 10 bases map to TRBD2. From germline, CDR1 is SGDLS and CDR2 YYNGEE. CDR3 length: 17 amino acids. V gave up 4 bases and J gave up 2 bases; unmatched junction bases: 10. CDR3 sequence reads: CASSPPGGLADTDTQYF. The CDR3 DNA sequence: TGTGCCAGCAGCCCCCCAGGAGGACTAGCGGACACAGATACGCAGTATTTT.

V usage is TRBV7-2 and J usage is TRBJ2-5; TRBD1 agrees at 7 bases. This CDR3 region has 15 residues. Trimming took 5 bases from V and 1 from J; bases not matched to a gene: 7. The germline gives CDR1 SGHTA, CDR2 FQGNSA. The CDR3 region is CASSLGAGGQETQYF. As DNA, the CDR3 is TGTGCCAGCAGCCTAGGGGCAGGGGGCCAAGAGACCCAGTACTTC.

This chain connects TRBV7-9 to TRBJ1-1, with 10 bases aligning to TRBD1. J was trimmed by 4 bases and V by 8 bases; bases with no gene match: 13. The CDR3 extends over 16 amino acids. The V gene's germline CDR1 is SEHNR and CDR2 FQNEAQ (reference sequence). CDR3 residues: CASRGTGASLGTEAFF. CDR3 DNA: TGTGCCAGCCGCGGGACAGGGGCGTCTCTTGGCACTGAAGCTTTCTTT.

Written as DNA, the CDR3 is TGTGCCAGCTCAAGGTTTCAGGGGGAAAATGAAAAACTGTTTTTT. It yields the protein CASSRFQGENEKLFF. The V gene is TRBV18, the J gene TRBJ1-4, with 7 bases aligning to TRBD1. The germline V gene encodes CDR1 KGHSH and CDR2 LQKENI. The CDR3 spans 15 residues. Unmatched junction bases numbered 8, after V lost 5 bases and J lost 5 bases.

V and J are TRBV19 and TRBJ1-5; TRBD1 matches at 12 bases. Germline V gene data show CDR1 as LNHDA and CDR2 as SQIVND (reference sequence). The CDR3 is made up of 16 amino acids. With V trimmed by 5 bases and J by 3 bases, 5 bases remained unmatched. The DNA of the CDR3 is TGTGCCAGTAGTTTGGGGACAGGGGGCCTCAATCAGCCCCAGCATTTT. It yields the protein CASSLGTGGLNQPQHF. Combining the CDR3 with reference TRBV19 and TRBJ1-5 gives the whole variable domain DGGITQSPKYLFRKEGQNVTLSCEQNLNHDAMYWYRQDPGQGLRLIYYSQIVNDFQKGDIAEGYSVSREKKESFPLTVTSAQKNPTAFYLCASSLGTGGLNQPQHFGDGTRLSIL.

This chain uses TRBV10-3 with TRBJ1-1; TRBD1 matches at 8 bases. V was clipped by 5 bases and J by 4 bases; unmatched bases: 9. Germline V gives CDR1 ENHRY, CDR2 SYGVKD. CDR3 size: 15 residues. The CDR3 region has the DNA TGTGCCATCAGTCCCAGCCGAACAGGGGGCACTGAAGCTTTCTTT. This translates into CAISPSRTGGTEAFF.